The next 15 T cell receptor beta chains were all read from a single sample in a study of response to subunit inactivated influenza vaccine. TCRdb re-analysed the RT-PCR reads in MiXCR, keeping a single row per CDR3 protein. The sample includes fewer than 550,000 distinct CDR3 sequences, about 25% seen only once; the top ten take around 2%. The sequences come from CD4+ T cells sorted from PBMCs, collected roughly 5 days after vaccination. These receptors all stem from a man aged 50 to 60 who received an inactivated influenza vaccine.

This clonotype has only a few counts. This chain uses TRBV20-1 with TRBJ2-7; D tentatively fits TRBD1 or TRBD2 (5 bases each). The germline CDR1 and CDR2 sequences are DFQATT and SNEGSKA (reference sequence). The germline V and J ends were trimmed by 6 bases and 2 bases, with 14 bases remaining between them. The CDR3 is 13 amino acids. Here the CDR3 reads CSASPGTPYEQYF. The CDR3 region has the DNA TGCAGTGCGTCTCCCGGGACCCCCTACGAGCAGTACTTC.

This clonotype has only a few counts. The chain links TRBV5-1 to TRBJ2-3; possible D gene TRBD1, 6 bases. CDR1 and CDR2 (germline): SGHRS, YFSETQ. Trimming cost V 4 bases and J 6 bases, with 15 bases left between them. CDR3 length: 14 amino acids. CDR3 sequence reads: CASSKVQGFDTQYF. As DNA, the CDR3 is TGCGCCAGCAGCAAGGTCCAGGGGTTTGATACGCAGTATTTT. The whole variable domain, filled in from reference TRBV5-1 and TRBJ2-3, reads KAGVTQTPRYLIKTRGQQVTLSCSPISGHRSVSWYQQTPGQGLQFLFEYFSETQRNKGNFPGRFSGRQFSNSRSEMNVSTLELGDSALYLCASSKVQGFDTQYFGPGTRLTVL.

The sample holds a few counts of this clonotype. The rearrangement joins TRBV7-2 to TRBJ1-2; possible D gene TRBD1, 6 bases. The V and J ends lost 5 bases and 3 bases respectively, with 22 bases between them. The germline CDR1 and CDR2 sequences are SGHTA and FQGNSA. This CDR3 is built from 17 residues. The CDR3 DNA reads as TGTGCCAGCAGCACGGAGGAGGATCACAGGGCACACTATGGCTACACCTTC. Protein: CASSTEEDHRAHYGYTF.

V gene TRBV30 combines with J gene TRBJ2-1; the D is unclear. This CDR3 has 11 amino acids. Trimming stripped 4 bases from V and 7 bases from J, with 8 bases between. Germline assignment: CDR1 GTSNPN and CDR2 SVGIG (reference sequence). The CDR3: CAWTRGNEQFF. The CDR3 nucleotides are TGTGCCTGGACTAGAGGAAATGAGCAGTTCTTC.

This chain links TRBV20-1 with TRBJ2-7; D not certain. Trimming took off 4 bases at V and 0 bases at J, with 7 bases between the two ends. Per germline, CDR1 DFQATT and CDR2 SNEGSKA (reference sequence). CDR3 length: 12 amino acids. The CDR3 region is CSAKAGSYEQYF. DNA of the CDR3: TGCAGTGCTAAGGCCGGCTCCTACGAGCAGTACTTC.

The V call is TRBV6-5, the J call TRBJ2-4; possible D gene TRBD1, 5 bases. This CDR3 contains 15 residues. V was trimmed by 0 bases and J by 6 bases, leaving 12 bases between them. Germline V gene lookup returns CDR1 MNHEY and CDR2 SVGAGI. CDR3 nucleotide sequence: TGTGCCAGCAGTTACTCCTGGGGCTCGGGAAACATTCAGTACTTC. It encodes CASSYSWGSGNIQYF.

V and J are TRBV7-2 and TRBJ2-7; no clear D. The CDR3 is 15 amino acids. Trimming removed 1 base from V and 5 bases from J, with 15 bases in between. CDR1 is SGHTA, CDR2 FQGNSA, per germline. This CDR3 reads CASSLVAISSDEQYF. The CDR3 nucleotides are TGTGCCAGCAGCTTAGTGGCTATTTCTTCGGACGAGCAGTACTTC.

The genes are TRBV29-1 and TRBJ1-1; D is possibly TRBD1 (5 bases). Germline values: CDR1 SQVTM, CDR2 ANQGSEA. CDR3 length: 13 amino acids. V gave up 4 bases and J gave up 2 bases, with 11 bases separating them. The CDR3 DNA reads TGCAGCGTTGGCTCGGGGCCAAACACTGAAGCTTTCTTT. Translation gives CSVGSGPNTEAFF.

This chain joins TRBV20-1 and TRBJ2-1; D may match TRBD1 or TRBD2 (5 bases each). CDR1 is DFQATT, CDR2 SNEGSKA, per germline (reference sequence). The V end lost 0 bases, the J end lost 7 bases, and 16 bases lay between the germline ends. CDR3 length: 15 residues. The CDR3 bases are TGCAGTGCTAGAGATTGGGGGAATAGTCCGAATGAGCAGTTCTTC. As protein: CSARDWGNSPNEQFF.

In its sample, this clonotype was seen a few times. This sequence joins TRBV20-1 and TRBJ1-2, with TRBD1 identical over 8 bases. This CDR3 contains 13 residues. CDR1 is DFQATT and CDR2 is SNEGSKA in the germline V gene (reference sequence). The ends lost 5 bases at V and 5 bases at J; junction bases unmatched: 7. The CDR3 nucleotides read TGCAGTGCTTCCTGGGACAGGCGGTATGGCTACACCTTC. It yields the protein CSASWDRRYGYTF.

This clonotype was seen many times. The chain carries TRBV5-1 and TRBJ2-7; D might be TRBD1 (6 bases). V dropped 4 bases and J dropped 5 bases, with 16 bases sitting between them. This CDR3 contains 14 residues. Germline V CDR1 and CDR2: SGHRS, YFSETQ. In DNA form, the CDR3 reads TGCGCCAGCAGCCTTGCTCTTACAGGGAACGAGCAGTACTTC. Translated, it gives CASSLALTGNEQYF. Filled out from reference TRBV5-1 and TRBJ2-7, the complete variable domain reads KAGVTQTPRYLIKTRGQQVTLSCSPISGHRSVSWYQQTPGQGLQFLFEYFSETQRNKGNFPGRFSGRQFSNSRSEMNVSTLELGDSALYLCASSLALTGNEQYFGPGTRLTVT.

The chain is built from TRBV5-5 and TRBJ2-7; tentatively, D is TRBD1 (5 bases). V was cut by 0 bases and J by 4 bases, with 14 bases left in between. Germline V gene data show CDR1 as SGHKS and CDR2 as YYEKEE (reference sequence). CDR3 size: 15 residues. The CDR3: CASSLARAGKYEQYF. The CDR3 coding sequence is TGTGCCAGCAGCTTGGCCAGGGCCGGTAAATACGAGCAGTACTTC.

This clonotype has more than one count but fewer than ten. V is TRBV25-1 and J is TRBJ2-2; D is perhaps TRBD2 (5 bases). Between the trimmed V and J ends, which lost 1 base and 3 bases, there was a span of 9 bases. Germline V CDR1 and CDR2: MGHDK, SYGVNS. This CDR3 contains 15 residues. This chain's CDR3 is CASSESEGYTGELFF. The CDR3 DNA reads TGTGCCAGCAGTGAATCAGAGGGCTACACCGGGGAGCTGTTTTTT.

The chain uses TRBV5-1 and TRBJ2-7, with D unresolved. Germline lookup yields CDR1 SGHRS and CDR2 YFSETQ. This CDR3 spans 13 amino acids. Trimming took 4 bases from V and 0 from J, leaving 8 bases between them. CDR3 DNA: TGCGCCAGCAGCCCCCTCGCCTCCTACGAGCAGTACTTC. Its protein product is CASSPLASYEQYF. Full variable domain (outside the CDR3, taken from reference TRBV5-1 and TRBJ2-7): KAGVTQTPRYLIKTRGQQVTLSCSPISGHRSVSWYQQTPGQGLQFLFEYFSETQRNKGNFPGRFSGRQFSNSRSEMNVSTLELGDSALYLCASSPLASYEQYFGPGTRLTVT.

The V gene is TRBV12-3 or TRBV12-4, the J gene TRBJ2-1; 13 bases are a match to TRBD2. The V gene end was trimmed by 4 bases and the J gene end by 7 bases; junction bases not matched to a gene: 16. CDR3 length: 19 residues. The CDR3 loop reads CASSSHTSGRVKWRNEQFF. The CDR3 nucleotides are TGTGCCAGCAGTTCCCACACTAGCGGGAGGGTAAAGTGGAGGAATGAGCAGTTCTTC.